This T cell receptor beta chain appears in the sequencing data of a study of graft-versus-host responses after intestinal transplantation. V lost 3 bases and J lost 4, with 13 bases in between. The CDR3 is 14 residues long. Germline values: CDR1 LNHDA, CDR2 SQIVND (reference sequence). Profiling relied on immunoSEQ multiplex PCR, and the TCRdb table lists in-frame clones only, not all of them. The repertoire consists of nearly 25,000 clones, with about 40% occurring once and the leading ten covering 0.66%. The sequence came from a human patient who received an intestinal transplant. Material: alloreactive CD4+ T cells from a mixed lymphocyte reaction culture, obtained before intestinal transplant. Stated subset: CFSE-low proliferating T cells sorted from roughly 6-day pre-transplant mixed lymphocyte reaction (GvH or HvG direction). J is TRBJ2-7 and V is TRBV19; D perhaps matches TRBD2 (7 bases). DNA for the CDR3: TGTGCCAGTAGTATCGCCAGGGGAGGGTACGAGCAGTACTTC. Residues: CASSIARGGYEQYF.